One sample yielded the 18 T cell receptor beta chains listed below, sequenced in a study of neurological immune-mediated disorders (dated by TCRdb to between 2017 and 2020). Library preparation employed 5' RACE. The sequencer listed for this sample is Illumina HiSeq 2500. Clones were called with MiXCR by TCRdb after fastp trimmed the public reads at Q25, and only in-frame beta chains were retained. One record per CDR3 amino acid sequence lists the most common genes and DNA. This sample lists approximately 50,000 distinct CDR3 sequences; 3% to 3.5% were detected once. The ten top clones hold 5.5% to 6.5% of the sample. The sequenced sample consisted of PBMCs. Source of these receptors: a man aged 35 to 55 with multiple sclerosis.

The sample holds many counts of this clonotype. DNA for the CDR3: TGTGCCAGCCGGCGGACTAGCTCCTACAATGAGCAGTTCTTC. Translated, it gives CASRRTSSYNEQFF. This chain uses TRBV2 with TRBJ2-1; 7 nucleotides agree with TRBD2. The CDR3 runs 14 residues. Germline assignment: CDR1 SNHLY and CDR2 FYNNEI. The V and J ends lost 8 bases and 0 bases, in that order; junction bases with no gene match: 4.

Ten or more counts support this clonotype. The chain is built from TRBV10-3 and TRBJ2-3; unclear D gene. The CDR3 runs to 12 residues. Per germline, CDR1 ENHRY and CDR2 SYGVKD. Trimming stripped 10 bases from V and 4 bases from J, with 12 bases between. CDR3 in amino acids: CASRQLSDTQYF. As DNA, the CDR3 is TGTGCCAGCAGACAACTTTCAGATACGCAGTATTTT.

This clonotype was detected many times. This chain connects TRBV10-3 to TRBJ2-5, with D maybe TRBD2 (6 bases). V lost 6 bases to trimming and J lost 5 bases, with 19 bases between them. Germline V gene data show CDR1 as ENHRY and CDR2 as SYGVKD. This CDR3 has 15 residues. DNA for the CDR3: TGTGCCATCAGGAGATCTCAGGGAGGAGGGGAGACCCAGTACTTC. This gives the protein CAIRRSQGGGETQYF.

The table lists this clonotype with many counts. The chain joins TRBV24-1 to TRBJ2-5, with 11 bases fitting TRBD1. The J segment lost 5 bases and the V segment lost 3 bases, leaving 10 bases of the junction unmatched. The CDR3 is 17 residues long. Germline CDR1 KGHDR, CDR2 SFDVKD. The CDR3 DNA is TGTGCCACCAGTGATCCCGATGGGACAGGGGGTGGGGAGACCCAGTACTTC. This sequence encodes CATSDPDGTGGGETQYF.

This clonotype was seen repeatedly, ten times or more. V usage is TRBV4-1 and J usage is TRBJ2-1; D is possibly TRBD1 (5 bases). This CDR3 contains 15 residues. Per germline, CDR1 MGHRA and CDR2 YSYEKL. With 1 base removed from V and 0 bases from J, the gap between germline ends came to 7 bases. The CDR3 is CASSQGQGSYNEQFF. CDR3 sequence (DNA): TGCGCCAGCAGCCAAGGGCAGGGCTCCTACAATGAGCAGTTCTTC.

This clonotype has ten or more counts. This chain links TRBV5-6 with TRBJ2-2, with D tentatively TRBD1 or TRBD2 (5 bases each). CDR3 length: 14 amino acids. The V end lost 3 bases, the J end lost 5 bases, and 11 bases lay between the germline ends. Germline CDR1 and CDR2: SGHDT and YYEEEE. The DNA for the CDR3 is TGTGCCAGCAGCTGGGGGATAAAGACCGGGGAGCTGTTTTTT. Protein: CASSWGIKTGELFF. The full variable domain, its missing parts supplied by reference TRBV5-6 and TRBJ2-2, is DAGVTQSPTHLIKTRGQQVTLRCSPKSGHDTVSWYQQALGQGPQFIFQYYEEEERQRGNFPDRFSGHQFPNYSSELNVNALLLGDSALYLCASSWGIKTGELFFGEGSRLTVL.

This clonotype was seen repeatedly, ten times or more. The V and J genes are TRBV10-3 and TRBJ1-1, with D hard to call. This CDR3 comprises 14 residues. The germline V gene encodes CDR1 ENHRY and CDR2 SYGVKD. The germline V and J ends were trimmed by 2 bases and 1 base, with 8 bases remaining between them. CDR3 amino acids: CAISETEANTEAFF. CDR3 coding DNA: TGTGCCATCAGTGAGACAGAAGCGAACACTGAAGCTTTCTTT.

This clonotype was detected ten times or more. The chain uses TRBV24-1 and TRBJ2-2; perhaps D is TRBD1 or TRBD2 (5 bases each). Per the germline V gene, CDR1 is KGHDR and CDR2 is SFDVKD. V lost 1 base and J 6 bases, leaving 11 bases between the germline ends. CDR3 length: 15 residues. The CDR3 reads CATSDFRGPAGELFF. CDR3 in DNA: TGTGCCACCAGTGATTTTCGGGGACCCGCCGGGGAGCTGTTTTTT.

This clonotype appeared many times. This chain joins TRBV6-5 and TRBJ2-1; 8 bases fit TRBD1. The J segment lost 8 bases and the V segment lost 5 bases, leaving 8 bases of the junction unmatched. Germline CDR1 is MNHEY and CDR2 is SVGAGI. The CDR3 length is 14 residues. CDR3 region: CASSAGQAQYEQFF. The CDR3 nucleotides are TGTGCCAGCAGTGCGGGACAGGCCCAATATGAGCAGTTCTTC.

This clonotype was counted many times. A read error may produce the germline difference seen at one junction end. This sequence joins TRBV20-1 and TRBJ1-1; D may be TRBD1 (6 bases). This CDR3 spans 13 amino acids. Per germline, CDR1 DFQATT and CDR2 SNEGSKA (reference sequence). The CDR3, as DNA: TGCAGTGCTCGGGAGGGGGGGAACGCTGAAGCTTTCTTT. This sequence encodes CSAREGGNAEAFF.

This clonotype was picked up many times. The gene calls are TRBV7-9 and TRBJ2-2; D may be TRBD2 (6 bases). This CDR3 has 15 residues. The V end was cut by 2 bases, the J end by 2 bases, with 9 bases between. Germline CDR1 and CDR2: SEHNR and FQNEAQ (reference sequence). In DNA form, the CDR3 reads TGTGCCAGCAGCTTAATAGCGGTTAACACCGGGGAGCTGTTTTTT. Protein: CASSLIAVNTGELFF.

This clonotype was detected ten times or more. The chain recombines TRBV10-2 with TRBJ2-3, with TRBD2 matching over 11 bases. The ends lost 8 bases at V and 3 bases at J; junction bases unmatched: 13. The CDR3 consists of 17 residues. Germline V gives CDR1 WSHSY, CDR2 SAAADI. The DNA of the CDR3 is TGCGCCAGCGCGGGAACCGGGACTAGCGGTCCTACAGATACGCAGTATTTT. Amino acids: CASAGTGTSGPTDTQYF.

This clonotype was observed a handful of times. This may come from a read error, since a much larger clone is one base off. This sequence joins TRBV6-5 and TRBJ2-5, with D hard to call. Germline CDR1 and CDR2: MNHEY and SVGAGI. This CDR3 contains 14 residues. Deletions cut 4 bases from V and 2 bases from J, with 11 bases between. The CDR3 bases are TGTGCCAGCAGTTCCCTCATGCCACAAGAGACCCAGTACTTC. This translates into CASSSLMPQETQYF.

This clonotype was detected ten times or more. The gene calls are TRBV5-1 and TRBJ1-2, with D perhaps matching TRBD1 (5 bases). CDR1 is SGHRS, CDR2 YFSETQ, per germline. V lost 4 bases to trimming and J lost 8 bases, with 12 bases between them. The CDR3 has 12 amino acids. The CDR3 sequence: CASSRDRGGYTF. The CDR3 DNA reads as TGCGCCAGCAGCAGGGACCGAGGAGGCTACACCTTC. Full variable domain (outside the CDR3, taken from reference TRBV5-1 and TRBJ1-2): KAGVTQTPRYLIKTRGQQVTLSCSPISGHRSVSWYQQTPGQGLQFLFEYFSETQRNKGNFPGRFSGRQFSNSRSEMNVSTLELGDSALYLCASSRDRGGYTFGSGTRLTVV.

Turning to this clonotype: One end of the junction varies from germline; a read error may be responsible. The chain has TRBV9 and TRBJ1-6, with D hard to call. Germline values: CDR1 SGDLS, CDR2 YYNGEE. The CDR3 has 13 residues. The CDR3 loop is CASSVAGSGFPNF. CDR3 nucleotide sequence: TGTGCCAGCAGCGTAGCCGGATCCGGGTTCCCCAACTTT.

This clonotype was recorded many times. The V gene is TRBV5-1, the J gene TRBJ2-1, with D unresolved. V lost 3 bases to trimming and J lost 8 bases, with 12 bases between them. CDR3 length: 13 amino acids. CDR1 is SGHRS and CDR2 is YFSETQ in the germline V gene. The CDR3 nucleotides read TGCGCCAGCAGCTCGGAACAAAGGGATGAGCAGTTCTTC. It encodes CASSSEQRDEQFF.

This clonotype was observed at least ten times. This chain joins TRBV5-1 and TRBJ2-1, with 8 bases matching TRBD2. Per the germline V gene, CDR1 is SGHRS and CDR2 is YFSETQ. J was trimmed by 6 bases and V by 0 bases; bases with no gene match: 11. This CDR3 has 17 amino acids. The CDR3, as DNA: TGCGCCAGCAGCTTGGCCCTCCGGACTAGCTTGGGCAATGAGCAGTTCTTC. Translated, it gives CASSLALRTSLGNEQFF.

Many counts were recorded for this clonotype. This sequence joins TRBV12-3 or TRBV12-4 and TRBJ2-7; weak D call: TRBD2 (5 bases). V was cut by 5 bases and J by 1 base, with 6 bases left in between. CDR3 length: 12 amino acids. The CDR3 coding sequence is TGTGCCAGCAGTCGGGGTTCCTACGAGCAGTACTTC. It encodes CASSRGSYEQYF.